Given below is one T cell receptor (beta chain) in context. The data originate from a study of blood T cell repertoires in COVID-19. Source study methods: Cell counts per sample came from amplifying reference gene primers. Data came from immunoSEQ multiplex PCR; TCRdb stores just in-frame clones and leaves some out. The DNA was the basis for D and trimming; V, J and clone size are from that table. Of about 140,000 clones detected, around 89% appear once; the ten largest clones hold about 10%. This CDR3 has 18 amino acids. V was cut by 3 bases and J by 2 bases, with 23 bases left in between. Germline V gene sequence: CDR1 MNHNS, CDR2 SASEGT.

This sequence joins TRBV6-1 and TRBJ2-7; D ambiguous. This clonotype was sampled from an elderly woman with acute or convalescent COVID-19. Material for sequencing was peripheral blood. CDR3 residues: CASSERLIGDIYPYEQYF. DNA for the CDR3: TGTGCCAGCAGTGAGAGGCTAATCGGCGATATCTACCCCTACGAGCAGTACTTC.